This section outlines one TCR beta chain sequence together with its context. Its antigen is unknown. This sample was taken from a study of vaccination effects on CD4 cells after COVID-19. Study-level findings and limits: Most post-vaccine spike-reactive clones in convalescents were new, not infection-derived.

This table comes from immunoSEQ multiplex PCR, and its TCRdb copy is limited to in-frame clones, with some not included. This table has under 15,000 clones, over 60% appearing once. This CDR3 is built from 14 residues. Trimming cost V 4 bases and J 2 bases, with 12 bases left between them. CDR1 and CDR2 from the germline V gene are MNHEY and SMNVEV (reference sequence). Prior to sequencing, the ViraFEST assay stimulated PBMC with viral peptide pools, which expanded the antigen-specific CD4+ T cells. Culture proceeded for approximately 9 days, and CD4+ T cells were then isolated. By PCR, the person was confirmed to have had SARS-CoV-2 infection between March and December 2020. Participants received two doses of either the BNT162b2 or mRNA-1273 vaccine. Cultures of under 2.5 million PBMC per well contained approximately 10 IU/ml IL-2 plus 10 ug/ml peptides. IL-2 medium took the place of half the medium on both days 3 and 7.

The sample consisted of CD4+ T cells from PBMCs cultured with HCoV-NL63 spike peptides, taken after COVID-19 vaccination. The chain uses TRBV27 and TRBJ2-7; unclear D gene. This sequence was found in a human donor who had a prior SARS-CoV-2 infection. In nucleotides, the CDR3 is TGTGCCAGCAGTTCCACGACGGACCCCTACGAGCAGTACTTC. Its protein product is CASSSTTDPYEQYF.